The entry below gives a single T cell receptor beta chain sequence along with its context. It lacks a known antigen. No much larger clone is present one base from it, and per-base qualities are unavailable. The entry originates in a study of blood T cell repertoires in COVID-19 (dated by TCRdb to 2019 to 2021). Describing the broader study: The collaborator samples originated in the United States, Italy and Spain and spanned the acute and convalescent phases of COVID-19. The repertoires were made available in a free public database intended to serve as a resource for research on the immune response to SARS-CoV-2. Nearly every sample came with metadata listing a de-identified subject ID, COVID-19 status, age in years and sex. Samples were obtained from the ongoing ImmuneRACE study (first 160 participants) and from 1,254 subjects provided by 6 global collaborators. The material from the prospective study consisted of cDNA or gDNA derived from T cells, B-cell-depleted T cells, or PBMCs. Where available, HLA class I and class II types were taken from metadata supplied by the sample provider and were not determined by assay-based typing. Deeply sampled blood TCRbeta repertoires from subjects exposed to, actively infected with, or recovered from COVID-19 were included in the dataset. Summary of the overall study and its limitations: Clinical and demographic metadata were provided uncurated, with the amount varying by source and participant.

The CDR3 goes from the cysteine to the phenylalanine over 15 residues. The only DNA kept is the CDR3, 45 bases in frame from the first base. Trimming removed 6 bases from V and 4 bases from J, leaving 18 bases between the germline ends. Taken from the germline V gene, the CDR1 and CDR2 loops are SGHTA and FQGNSA. TCRbeta CDR3 regions were amplified from genomic DNA using the immunoSEQ Assay, a bias-controlled multiplex PCR. As for the original processing: The number of nucleated cells in each sample was estimated from the amplification of reference gene primers within the assay. To quantify the absolute abundance of each unique TCRbeta CDR3 rearrangement, sequence reads were collapsed and filtered. Productive Simpson clonality was computed per sample as the square root of Simpson's diversity index over productive rearrangements. TCRdb limited this immuneACCESS table to in-frame rearrangements with V and J called. A share of clones is missing; checked studies link under half to unresolved V genes, and the rest is unexplained. Clone size and V and J calls were adopted from that table, with D and trimming inferred from the DNA. A total of hundreds of thousands of clones appear in this sample, 65% to 90% of them only once. The ten largest make up around 5% of the sample.

Collaborating institutions collected whole blood in K2EDTA tubes following their own protocols. For TCRbeta analysis, collaborators shipped samples as frozen whole blood, isolated PBMCs, or DNA extracted from either of those sample types. The origin of this receptor is a woman between 65 and 79 years old with acute or convalescent COVID-19. This chain joins TRBV7-2 to TRBJ1-1; a confident D gene designation cannot be given. The sequenced sample consisted of peripheral blood. The encoded CDR3 is CASSRVYGSGTEAFF. The nucleotide sequence is given as TGTGCCAGCAGTCGCGTATATGGGTCGGGCACTGAAGCTTTCTTT.